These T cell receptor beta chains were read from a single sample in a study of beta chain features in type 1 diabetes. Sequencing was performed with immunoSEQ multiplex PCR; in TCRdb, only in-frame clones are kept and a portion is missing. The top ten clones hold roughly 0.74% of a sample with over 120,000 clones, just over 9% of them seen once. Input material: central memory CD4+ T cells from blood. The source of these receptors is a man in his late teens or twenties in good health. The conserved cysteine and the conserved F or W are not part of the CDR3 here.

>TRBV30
AWSLGGSYGYT
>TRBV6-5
ASSYDRSTYEQY
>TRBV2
ASSGALPGEQF
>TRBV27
ASSPRQAQLYEQY
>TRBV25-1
ASRVSGGPEETQY
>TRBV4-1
ASSQDIVGRVGEKLF
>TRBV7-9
ASSQSGGDNQPQH
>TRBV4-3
ASSQEARGTSGYT
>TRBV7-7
ASSRTGGGETQY
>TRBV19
AGGRGNSNQPQH
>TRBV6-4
ASSRDRGETQY
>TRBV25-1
ASSFGTANYEQY
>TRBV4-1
ASSQDRGTGDDYGYT
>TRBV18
ASSSGQVRGGANVLT
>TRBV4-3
ASSQAGTGTDTQY
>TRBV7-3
ASSLSGGAHIQY
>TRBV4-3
ASSQTYKAGPTDTQY
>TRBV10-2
ASSDSHSNQPQH
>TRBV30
AWSSSGGRVETQY
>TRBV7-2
ASSLSSGQSYEQY
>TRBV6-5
ASSYTGLHTGELF
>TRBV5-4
ASSFSGEGGYT
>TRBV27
ASSPVDRETQY
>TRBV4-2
ASSLVSGQETQY
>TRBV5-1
ASSSIPGTSGDTQY
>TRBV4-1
ASSQAGGTDTQY
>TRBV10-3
AITRAGGTDTQY
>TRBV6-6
ASSYAGQSNTEAF
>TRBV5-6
ASSLGRTNSPLH
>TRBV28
ASSRQGEQY
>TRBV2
ASRLQVPNEKLF
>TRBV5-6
ASSLFRTGVTDTQY